The 21 T cell receptor beta chains in this list originate from one sample, sequenced in a study of glioma-infiltrating T cells. The iRepertoire nested amplicon-rescue multiplex PCR amplified TCR alpha and beta CDR3s from RNA. TCRdb reprocessed the multiplex PCR reads with MiXCR, giving one entry per CDR3 protein. The table lists fewer than 200,000 distinct CDR3 sequences, about 40% of them singletons. The sequencing sample was made of glioma tissue, nonneoplastic brain tissue, or PBMCs (not recorded which). These receptors originate from a human donor with low-grade glioma or glioblastoma, undergoing nonglioma brain surgery, or in good health (not recorded which).

The chain couples TRBV12-3 or TRBV12-4 to TRBJ1-4; tentative D call: TRBD1 (5 bases). CDR3 size: 13 residues. The V and J ends lost 7 bases and 6 bases respectively, with 12 bases between them. The CDR3 region is CASMRGGDEKLFF. The CDR3 DNA follows: TGTGCCAGCATGAGGGGAGGGGATGAAAAACTGTTTTTT.

This clonotype was picked up many times. The chain couples TRBV2 to TRBJ2-1; no clear D gene. The CDR3 length is 13 residues. Trimming stripped 6 bases from V and 2 bases from J, with 8 bases between. In germline, CDR1 is SNHLY, CDR2 FYNNEI. The CDR3 spells CASRHRPYNEQFF. CDR3 nucleotides: TGTGCCAGCAGACATCGACCCTACAATGAGCAGTTCTTC.

In this sample, this clonotype turned up a few times. The V and J genes are TRBV11-3 and TRBJ2-1; weak D call: TRBD2 (5 bases). CDR1 SGHNT and CDR2 YENEEA come from the germline V gene. The CDR3 extends over 15 amino acids. The V and J ends lost 2 bases and 5 bases respectively, with 13 bases between them. CDR3: CASSLSSLRDNEQFF. In DNA, the CDR3 is TGTGCCAGCAGCTTATCCAGTCTGAGGGACAATGAGCAGTTCTTC.

This clonotype appeared once. The J gene is TRBJ2-3, the V gene TRBV29-1; D may be TRBD1 (5 bases). Deletions cut 7 bases from V and 5 bases from J, with 13 bases between. CDR3 size: 12 residues. Germline-derived CDR1 and CDR2 are SQVTM and ANQGSEA. CDR3: CSATTGGDTQYF. The CDR3 DNA reads as TGCAGCGCTACCACAGGCGGAGATACGCAGTATTTT.

The gene calls are TRBV5-1 and TRBJ2-7; 7 nucleotides line up with TRBD1. V lost 2 bases to trimming and J lost 6 bases; unmatched junction nucleotides: 8. The V gene's germline CDR1 is SGHRS and CDR2 YFSETQ. The CDR3 spans 14 residues. This CDR3 is CASSFLETGSEQYF. The CDR3 DNA reads TGCGCCAGCAGCTTTCTCGAGACAGGGTCCGAGCAGTACTTC.

The V gene is TRBV5-1, the J gene TRBJ2-5; D is unclear. This CDR3 contains 13 residues. CDR1 is SGHRS, CDR2 YFSETQ, per germline. Between the trimmed V and J ends, which lost 1 base and 5 bases, there was a span of 9 bases. The CDR3, as DNA: TGCGCCAGCAGCTTGCTCCAGCAGGAGACCCAGTACTTC. It is translated as CASSLLQQETQYF.

J is TRBJ2-1 and V is TRBV7-2; D perhaps matches TRBD2 (5 bases). Trimming left V 7 bases short and J 0 bases short, with 10 bases between. Germline V CDR1 and CDR2: SGHTA, FQGNSA. This CDR3 contains 14 residues. The CDR3 coding sequence is TGTGCCAGCAACGGGATGAGCTCCTACAATGAGCAGTTCTTC. Translated, it gives CASNGMSSYNEQFF.

A remark on this clonotype: A junction boundary mismatches the germline segment, possibly from a read error. The chain joins TRBV20-1 to TRBJ1-5, with unresolved D. CDR3 size: 15 residues. Germline values: CDR1 DFQATT, CDR2 SNEGSKA (reference sequence). CDR3 sequence reads: CSASSSPYSNQHQHF. CDR3 sequence (DNA): TGCAGTGCCTCATCTTCACCTTATAGCAATCAGCACCAGCATTTT.

With regard to this clonotype: A read error is possible here, since a much larger clone lies one base away. J is TRBJ2-5 and V is TRBV2, with a weak D call TRBD1 (5 bases). This CDR3 comprises 13 residues. V was clipped by 5 bases and J by 5 bases, with 12 bases between them. Germline CDR1 reads SNHLY; CDR2 reads FYNNEI. The CDR3 reads CASSSTVDETQYF. The CDR3 DNA sequence: TGTGCCAGCAGTTCGACAGTGGACGAGACCCAGTACTTC.

The sample holds a few counts of this clonotype. The chain is built from TRBV3-1 and TRBJ2-3; 8 bases are a match to TRBD2. With V trimmed by 1 base and J by 6 bases, 12 bases remained unmatched. The CDR3 totals 17 residues. Germline V CDR1 and CDR2: LGHDT, YNNKEL (reference sequence). CDR3 sequence reads: CASSQAFGREGQDTQYF. The CDR3 DNA is TGTGCCAGCAGCCAAGCATTTGGACGGGAGGGCCAGGATACGCAGTATTTT.

A note on this clonotype: A read error is possible here, since a much larger clone lies one base away. The chain has TRBV29-1 and TRBJ2-1, with D perhaps TRBD1 (6 bases). CDR1 and CDR2 (germline): SQVTM, ANQGSEA. CDR3 length: 11 amino acids. The CDR3 sequence is CIVPGVYEQFF. The CDR3 nucleotides are TGCATCGTACCAGGGGTGTATGAGCAGTTCTTC.

Details on this clonotype: Since a much larger clone is just one base distant, this may be a read error. This chain links TRBV19 with TRBJ1-2; D not certain. CDR1 LNHDA and CDR2 SQIVND come from the germline V gene (reference sequence). This CDR3 contains 15 residues. V dropped 3 bases and J dropped 0 bases, with 11 bases sitting between them. For the CDR3, the DNA is TGTGCCAGTAGTATTAGTCACGGGACTAACTATGGCTACACCTTC. Translating gives CASSISHGTNYGYTF.

This clonotype was seen only a few times. This rearrangement joins TRBV12-3 or TRBV12-4 to TRBJ1-5, with D uncertain. V was trimmed by 6 bases and J by 4 bases, leaving 13 bases between them. The CDR3 loop spans 14 amino acids. The CDR3 loop reads CASSLKDGNQPQHF. The CDR3 DNA follows: TGTGCCAGCAGCCTTAAGGACGGTAATCAGCCCCAGCATTTT.

As to this clonotype: Germline and junction disagree at one end, which may indicate a read error. The J gene is TRBJ1-6, the V gene TRBV2; D uncertain. The CDR3 runs to 13 residues. Per germline, CDR1 SNHLY and CDR2 FYNNEI. CDR3 loop: CASSEVTNSPHHF. Written as DNA, the CDR3 is TGTGCCAGCAGCGAAGTCACGAATTCACCCCACCACTTT.

This clonotype came up a few times. V gene TRBV29-1 combines with J gene TRBJ2-7, with D possibly TRBD1 on 5 matching bases. This CDR3 region has 14 residues. The V gene lost 1 base and the J gene lost 3 bases, with 13 bases spanning the gap. Germline CDR1 is SQVTM and CDR2 is ANQGSEA. The CDR3 reads CSVEADVQGYEQYF. The CDR3 DNA is TGCAGCGTTGAAGCTGACGTGCAGGGCTACGAGCAGTACTTC.

This clonotype showed up many times. The chain has TRBV20-1 and TRBJ2-4; possibly TRBD2 for D (5 bases). Trimming took off 7 bases at V and 3 bases at J, with 16 bases between the two ends. The germline CDR1 and CDR2 sequences are DFQATT and SNEGSKA (reference sequence). This CDR3 region has 14 residues. The CDR3 reads CSVITTAGKNIQYF. CDR3 coding DNA: TGCAGTGTTATAACGACCGCGGGCAAAAACATTCAGTACTTC.

Note on this clonotype: A read error may be the cause here, since a much bigger clone is one base away. The chain combines TRBV4-1 with TRBJ2-7; possible D gene TRBD1, 6 bases. Germline CDR1 is MGHRA and CDR2 is YSYEKL. This CDR3 is built from 15 residues. Trimming stripped 4 bases from V and 4 bases from J, with 17 bases between. The CDR3 sequence: CASSPRTDGVYEQYF. The CDR3 DNA follows: TGCGCCAGCAGCCCCCGGACAGATGGAGTTTACGAGCAGTACTTC.

This clonotype has just a few counts. The J gene is TRBJ2-1, the V gene TRBV7-9, with TRBD2 matching over 14 bases. Germline V gene sequence: CDR1 SEHNR, CDR2 FQNEAQ (reference sequence). The CDR3 covers 18 residues. V trimming: 6 bases; J trimming: 0 bases; junction bases outside the gene matches: 7. DNA of the CDR3: TGTGCCAGCAGTCGATGGACTAGCGGGAGGTCCTCCTACAATGAGCAGTTCTTC. It encodes CASSRWTSGRSSYNEQFF.

This clonotype has ten or more counts. The chain carries TRBV3-1 and TRBJ1-5; D uncertain. The V gene lost 1 base and the J gene lost 4 bases, with 8 bases spanning the gap. This CDR3 region has 14 residues. Germline-derived CDR1 and CDR2 are LGHDT and YNNKEL (reference sequence). CDR3 nucleotide sequence: TGTGCCAGCAGCCAAGGATCACGGAATCAGCCCCAGCATTTT. The encoded protein is CASSQGSRNQPQHF. The whole variable domain, filled in from reference TRBV3-1 and TRBJ1-5, reads DTAVSQTPKYLVTQMGNDKSIKCEQNLGHDTMYWYKQDSKKFLKIMFSYNNKELIINETVPNRFSPKSPDKAHLNLHINSLELGDSAVYFCASSQGSRNQPQHFGDGTRLSIL.

About this clonotype: A much larger clonotype is one base distant, so this may be a read error. The genes are TRBV20-1 and TRBJ2-1; no reliable D call. Trimming left V 2 bases short and J 0 bases short, with 8 bases between. The CDR3 extends over 14 amino acids. The germline V gene has CDR1 DFQATT and CDR2 SNEGSKA (reference sequence). The CDR3 here is CSARLRSSYNEQFF. The DNA for the CDR3 is TGCAGTGCTAGACTGCGGAGCTCCTACAATGAGCAGTTCTTC.

About this clonotype: One end of the junction varies from germline; a read error may be responsible. The rearrangement joins TRBV10-2 to TRBJ2-1; D gene uncertain. The CDR3 contains 15 residues. Germline V lookup: CDR1 WSHSY, CDR2 SAAADI. CDR3 amino acids: CASSVGSPSYNEKSF. For the CDR3, the DNA is TGTGCCAGCAGTGTAGGCTCCCCCTCCTACAATGAGAAGTCCTTC.